This T cell receptor beta chain was identified in a study of identifying expanded T cells in peripheral blood. V trimming: 5 bases; J trimming: 6 bases; junction bases outside the gene matches: 11. Germline V gene lookup returns CDR1 SGHAT and CDR2 FQDESV (reference sequence). The CDR3 spans 17 residues. Assay used: immunoSEQ multiplex PCR; TCRdb lists only in-frame clones, some missing. This table has approximately 100,000 clones, around nine tenths appearing once. During the collection period, no donor immune events like infections were recorded. Study-level results: Differentially abundant clones: around 1.2 between replicates, 16.4 at around 15 days, 19 at four. Across healthy donors, higher total template counts meant significantly greater roughly 2-week count variance.

Regarding this clone: Its antigen is not known.

This sequence originates from a person aged 18 to 75 in good health. Source material: blood. The chain carries TRBV11-1 and TRBJ2-1, with 12 positions matching TRBD2. For the CDR3, the DNA is TGTGCCAGCAGCCTGAGGAAGCCGGGACTAGCGGGCAATGAGCAGTTCTTC. Protein product: CASSLRKPGLAGNEQFF.